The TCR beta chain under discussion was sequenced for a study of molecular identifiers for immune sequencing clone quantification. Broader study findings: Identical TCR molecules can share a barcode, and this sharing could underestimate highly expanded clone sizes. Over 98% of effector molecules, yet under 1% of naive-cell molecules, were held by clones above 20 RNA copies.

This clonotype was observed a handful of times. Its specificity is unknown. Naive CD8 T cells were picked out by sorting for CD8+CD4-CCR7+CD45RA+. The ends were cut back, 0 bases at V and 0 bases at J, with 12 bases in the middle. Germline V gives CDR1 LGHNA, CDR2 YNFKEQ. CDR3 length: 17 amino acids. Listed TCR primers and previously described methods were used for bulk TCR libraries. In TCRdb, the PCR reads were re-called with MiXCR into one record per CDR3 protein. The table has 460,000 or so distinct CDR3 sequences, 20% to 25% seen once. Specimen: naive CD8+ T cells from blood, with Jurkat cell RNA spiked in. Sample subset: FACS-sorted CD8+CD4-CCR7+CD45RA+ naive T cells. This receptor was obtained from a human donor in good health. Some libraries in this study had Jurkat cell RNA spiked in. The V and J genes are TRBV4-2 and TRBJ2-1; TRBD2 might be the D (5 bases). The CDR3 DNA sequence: TGTGCCAGCAGCCAAGAGTTAGTGGGGAGCTCCTACAATGAGCAGTTCTTC. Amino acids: CASSQELVGSSYNEQFF.